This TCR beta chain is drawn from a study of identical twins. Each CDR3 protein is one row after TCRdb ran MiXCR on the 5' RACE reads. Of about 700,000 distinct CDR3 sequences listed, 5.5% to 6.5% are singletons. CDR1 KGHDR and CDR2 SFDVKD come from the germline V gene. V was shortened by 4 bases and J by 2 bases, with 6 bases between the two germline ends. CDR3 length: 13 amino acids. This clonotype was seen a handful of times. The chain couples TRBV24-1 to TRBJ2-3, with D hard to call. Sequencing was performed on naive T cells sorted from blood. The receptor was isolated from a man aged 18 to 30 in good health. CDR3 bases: TGTGCCACCAGTGACTCCATCACAGATACGCAGTATTTT. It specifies CATSDSITDTQYF.